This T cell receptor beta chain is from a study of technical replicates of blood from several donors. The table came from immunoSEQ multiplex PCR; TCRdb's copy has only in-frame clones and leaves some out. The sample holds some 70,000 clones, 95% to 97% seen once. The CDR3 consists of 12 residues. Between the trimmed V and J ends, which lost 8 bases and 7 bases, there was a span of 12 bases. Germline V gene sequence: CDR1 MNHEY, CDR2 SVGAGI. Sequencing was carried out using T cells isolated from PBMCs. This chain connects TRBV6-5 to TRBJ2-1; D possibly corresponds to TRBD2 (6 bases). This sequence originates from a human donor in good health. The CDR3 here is CASRDSLNEQFF. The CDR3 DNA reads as TGTGCCAGCCGGGACTCCCTTAATGAGCAGTTCTTC.